This entry concerns a single T cell receptor (beta chain). This table comes from immunoSEQ multiplex PCR, and its TCRdb copy is limited to in-frame clones, with some not included. This table holds some 70,000 clones, around 93% found once. The CDR3 sequence is 16 residues long. Trimming pared 4 bases from V and 2 bases from J, leaving 17 bases between. The germline V gene encodes CDR1 SGHTA and CDR2 FQGNSA. The chain couples TRBV7-2 to TRBJ1-1; no clear D gene. This sequence originates from a man aged 35-49 years with rheumatoid arthritis. The specimen was PBMCs. The CDR3 DNA is TGTGCCAGCAGCTCCCAAGGTTGGGGAGTTAACACTGAAGCTTTCTTT. Amino acid sequence: CASSSQGWGVNTEAFF.